A selection of T cell receptor beta chains follows, all from one sample in a study of blood T cell repertoires in COVID-19. This table comes from immunoSEQ multiplex PCR, and its TCRdb copy is limited to in-frame clones, with some not included. This repertoire shows more than 75,000 clones, 86% found once; its top ten account for around 1.3%. The sequenced material came from peripheral blood. These receptors originate from an older man with active or convalescent COVID-19. Each CDR3 is given with its conserved first and last residue. D genes are given only for firm matches. Not every row has a clone size; where given, it reads once, few, many or a size class.

TRBD1	TRBV19	.	16	TRBJ1-5	TGTGCCAGTAGTATTCTGGCAGGGGGAATCAATCAGCCCCAGCATTTT	CASSILAGGINQPQHF
.	TRBV27	.	14	TRBJ1-1	TGTGCCAGCAGTTTCGGACAGATGAACACTGAAGCTTTCTTT	CASSFGQMNTEAFF
.	TRBV5-1	.	14	TRBJ2-1	TGCGCCAGCAGCCCAGGGCCCCCAGGGGGGGAGCAGTTCTTC	CASSPGPPGGEQFF
.	TRBV10-3	.	12	TRBJ1-1	TGTGCCATCAGTGAGTCAAGGGGTGAAGCTTTCTTT	CAISESRGEAFF
TRBD1	TRBV4-3	few	16	TRBJ1-1	TGCGCCAGCAGCCAAGCACAGGGGCCCGTAAACACTGAAGCTTTCTTT	CASSQAQGPVNTEAFF
TRBD2	TRBV7-2	.	16	TRBJ2-7	TGTGCCAGCAGCCCTCGACTAGCGGGGGGAGCCTACGAGCAGTACTTC	CASSPRLAGGAYEQYF
.	TRBV30	.	15	TRBJ2-5	TGTGCCTGGAGTGACATAAGGGGGAAGTATAAGACCCAGTACTTC	CAWSDIRGKYKTQYF
TRBD2	TRBV4-3	.	18	TRBJ2-3	TGCGCCAGCAGCCAACCCGGGGGACTAGCGGGAGCTACAGATACGCAGTATTTT	CASSQPGGLAGATDTQYF
.	TRBV29-1	.	16	TRBJ1-2	TGCAGCGTTGTGGGGCGGGGAGGGGTTTCTAACTATGGCTACACCTTC	CSVVGRGGVSNYGYTF
.	TRBV19	few	12	TRBJ1-4	TGTGCCAGTAGTCCGACCAGGGGAAAACTGTTTTTT	CASSPTRGKLFF
TRBD1	TRBV10-3	.	14	TRBJ1-2	TGTGCCATCAGTGCTACCCGGGACAGCCATGGCTACACCTTC	CAISATRDSHGYTF
.	TRBV2	once	11	TRBJ1-5	TGTGCCAGCAGTGTCGGTCAGCCCCAGCATTTT	CASSVGQPQHF
.	TRBV11-2	.	14	TRBJ2-3	TGTGCCAGCAGCTTCGCGGAGCGCTATGATACGCAGTATTTT	CASSFAERYDTQYF
.	TRBV10-3	.	14	TRBJ2-5	TGTGCCATCAGTGAGATTGGGCTAGCGGAGACCCAGTACTTC	CAISEIGLAETQYF
TRBD2	TRBV5-1	.	17	TRBJ2-2	TGCGCCAGCAGCTTGGCGGGACTAGCTATGAGCACCGGGGAGCTGTTTTTT	CASSLAGLAMSTGELFF
.	TRBV11-1	.	14	TRBJ1-2	TGTGCCAGCAGCCCCCACTTCTCTAACTATGGCTACACCTTC	CASSPHFSNYGYTF
TRBD1	TRBV11-2	.	19	TRBJ2-6	TGTGCCAGCAGATCCTACCGGGACAGGGTCATCTCTGGGGCCAACGTCCTGACTTTC	CASRSYRDRVISGANVLTF
TRBD1	TRBV5-1	.	14	TRBJ1-2	TGCGCCAGCAGCTTGGATCCTCACAGGGGTGGCTACACCTTC	CASSLDPHRGGYTF
TRBD1	TRBV19	.	15	TRBJ1-2	TGTGCCAGTACCTTTGGGACAGGGTTGTACTATGGCTACACCTTC	CASTFGTGLYYGYTF
TRBD1	TRBV3-1/TRBV3-2	.	15	TRBJ1-5	TGTGCCAGCAGCCAGGGCAGGGGGGACAATCAGCCCCAGCATTTT	CASSQGRGDNQPQHF
.	TRBV4-3	.	17	TRBJ1-2	TGCGCCAGCAGCCAAGATACCCAATCCGGGACATCCTATGGCTACACCTTC	CASSQDTQSGTSYGYTF
.	TRBV6-5	.	12	TRBJ1-6	TGTGCCAGCAGTCTTGATAATTCACCCCTCCACTTT	CASSLDNSPLHF
.	TRBV19	.	12	TRBJ2-1	TGTGCCAGTAGTCTCCTAGCCAATGAGCAGTTCTTC	CASSLLANEQFF
.	TRBV4-2	.	13	TRBJ1-5	TGTGCCAGCAGCCAAGCCGGGTTTCAGCCCCAGCATTTT	CASSQAGFQPQHF
TRBD2	TRBV29-1	.	16	TRBJ2-1	TGCAGCGTTAAGGCTCTAGCGGGGTACATCGGCAATGAGCAGTTCTTC	CSVKALAGYIGNEQFF
TRBD2	TRBV19	.	16	TRBJ2-1	TGTGCCAGTAGTTCGCTGGCGCTAGCGGGAGGGTCGGCGCAGTTCTTC	CASSSLALAGGSAQFF
.	TRBV7-2	.	13	TRBJ1-1	TGTGCCAGCAGCTTCGAGCAATACACTGAAGCTTTCTTT	CASSFEQYTEAFF
.	TRBV5-4	.	16	TRBJ1-4	TGTGCCAGCAGCTTGAGGGTTGCAGGGGTAAATGAAAAACTGTTTTTT	CASSLRVAGVNEKLFF
.	TRBV7-2	.	15	TRBJ2-7	TGTGCCAGCAGCTTAGGAGGCACCAACTCCTACGAGCAGTACTTC	CASSLGGTNSYEQYF
TRBD2	TRBV30	.	15	TRBJ2-1	TGTGCCTGGAGTGAGTTAGCGGGATCCTACAATGAGCAGTTCTTC	CAWSELAGSYNEQFF
.	TRBV30	.	15	TRBJ1-6	TGTGCCTGGAGTGTACTTCGGACAGCGAATTCACCCCTCCACTTT	CAWSVLRTANSPLHF
.	TRBV5-1	.	14	TRBJ1-1	TGCGCCAGCAGCCCCCCCGGGGGATGGACTGAAGCTTTCTTT	CASSPPGGWTEAFF
TRBD2	TRBV7-3	.	15	TRBJ2-5	TGTGCCAGCAGCTTATCGGGCCTAGCGGGAGAGACCCAGTACTTC	CASSLSGLAGETQYF
.	TRBV5-6	.	14	TRBJ2-7	TGTGCCAGCAGCTTGGGGACACACTCCTACGAGCAGTACTTC	CASSLGTHSYEQYF
TRBD1	TRBV7-3	.	15	TRBJ1-3	TGTGCCAGCAGCCTAGGGACAGGGGCTGGAAACACCATATATTTT	CASSLGTGAGNTIYF
.	TRBV7-2	.	16	TRBJ2-3	TGTGCCAGCAGCTTAGGATTAAGCGGATTCACAGATACGCAGTATTTT	CASSLGLSGFTDTQYF
TRBD1	TRBV24-1	.	16	TRBJ1-5	TGTGCCACCAGTGATTCACAGGGGGCTTCACGTCAGCCCCAGCATTTT	CATSDSQGASRQPQHF
TRBD2	TRBV24-1	.	19	TRBJ2-1	TGTGCCGCTAGTCCCACACCCGGGACTAGCGGGAGGGCGTACAATGAGCAGTTCTTC	CAASPTPGTSGRAYNEQFF